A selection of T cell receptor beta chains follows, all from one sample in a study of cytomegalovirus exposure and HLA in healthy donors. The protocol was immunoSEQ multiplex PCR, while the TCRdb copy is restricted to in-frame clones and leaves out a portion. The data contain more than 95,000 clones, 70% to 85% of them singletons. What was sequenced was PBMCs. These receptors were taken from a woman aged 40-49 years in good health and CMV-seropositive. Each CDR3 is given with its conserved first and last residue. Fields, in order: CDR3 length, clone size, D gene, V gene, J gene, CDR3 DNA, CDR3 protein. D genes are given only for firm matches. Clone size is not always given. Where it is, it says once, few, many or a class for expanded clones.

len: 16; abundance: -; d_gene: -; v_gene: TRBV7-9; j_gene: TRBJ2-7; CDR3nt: TGTGCCAGCAGCCGCCTCACCCGGACAGCCCGCCACGAGCAGTACTTC; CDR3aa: CASSRLTRTARHEQYF
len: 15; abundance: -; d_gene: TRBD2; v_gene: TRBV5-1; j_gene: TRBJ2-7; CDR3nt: TGCGCCAGCAGCATAGCCGGGACTAGCGGCGGCGAGCAGTACTTC; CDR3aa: CASSIAGTSGGEQYF
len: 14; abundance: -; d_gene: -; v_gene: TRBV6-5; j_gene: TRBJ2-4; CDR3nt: TGTGCCAGCAGCCCCGGTAGCCTCGGAAACATTCAGTACTTC; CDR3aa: CASSPGSLGNIQYF
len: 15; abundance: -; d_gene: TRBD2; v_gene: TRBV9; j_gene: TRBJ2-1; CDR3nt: TGTGCCAGCAGCGTACTAGCGGACTCCTACAATGAGCAGTTCTTC; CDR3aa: CASSVLADSYNEQFF
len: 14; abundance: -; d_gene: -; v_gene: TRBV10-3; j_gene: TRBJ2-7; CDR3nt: TGTGCCATCAGTGAAGGGGACTCCTACTACGAGCAGTACTTC; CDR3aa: CAISEGDSYYEQYF
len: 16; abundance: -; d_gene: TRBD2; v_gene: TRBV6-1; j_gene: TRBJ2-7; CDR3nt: TGTGCCAGCAGTGAAGGTCCCGGCGGGAGGGCCTACGAGCAGTACTTC; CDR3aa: CASSEGPGGRAYEQYF
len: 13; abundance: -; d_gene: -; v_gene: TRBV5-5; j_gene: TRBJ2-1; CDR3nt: TGTGCCAGCAGCGACGGGGTCTACAATGAGCAGTTCTTC; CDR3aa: CASSDGVYNEQFF
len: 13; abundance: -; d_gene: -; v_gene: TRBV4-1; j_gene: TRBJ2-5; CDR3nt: TGCGCCAGCAGCCAAGAGCAGGAAGAGACCCAGTACTTC; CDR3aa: CASSQEQEETQYF
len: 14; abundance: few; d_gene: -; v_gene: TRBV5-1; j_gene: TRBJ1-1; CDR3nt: TGCGCCAGCAGCTTGGATCGGGGGGAGGCTGAAGCTTTCTTT; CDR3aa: CASSLDRGEAEAFF
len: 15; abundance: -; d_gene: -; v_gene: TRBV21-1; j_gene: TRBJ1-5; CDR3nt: TGTGCCAGCAGCTCAAACAGGGAGATTAAGCAGCCCCAGCATTTT; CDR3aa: CASSSNREIKQPQHF
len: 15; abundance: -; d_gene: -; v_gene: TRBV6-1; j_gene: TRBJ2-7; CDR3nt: TGTGCCAGCAGTGAAGGTAGAGGGCGCCCACGCGAGCAGTACTTC; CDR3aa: CASSEGRGRPREQYF
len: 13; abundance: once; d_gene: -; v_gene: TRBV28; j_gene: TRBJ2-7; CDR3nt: TGTGCCAGCGGAGGAGGGGCTGAACGCGAGCAGTGCTTC; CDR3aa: CASGGGAEREQCF
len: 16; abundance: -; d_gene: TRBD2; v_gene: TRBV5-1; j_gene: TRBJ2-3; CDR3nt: TGCGCCAGCAGCTTGTTGTGGCGGGAGGAAACAGATACGCAGTATTTT; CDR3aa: CASSLLWREETDTQYF
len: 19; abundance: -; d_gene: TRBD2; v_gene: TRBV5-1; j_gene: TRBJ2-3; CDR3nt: TGCGCCAGCAGCAGGGGACGTCCTGGACTAGCGGTCTTGGGGGATACGCAGTATTTT; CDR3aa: CASSRGRPGLAVLGDTQYF
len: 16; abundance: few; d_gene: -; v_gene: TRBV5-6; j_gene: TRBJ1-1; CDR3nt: TGTGCCAGCAGCTTGAGAACGGGCAGGGCGAACACTGAAGCTTTCTTT; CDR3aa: CASSLRTGRANTEAFF
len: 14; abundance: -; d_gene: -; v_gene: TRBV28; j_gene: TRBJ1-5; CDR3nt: TGTGCCAGCAGTTTATACAATAGCAATCAGCCCCAGCATTTT; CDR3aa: CASSLYNSNQPQHF
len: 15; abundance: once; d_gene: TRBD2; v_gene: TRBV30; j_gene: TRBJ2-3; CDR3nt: TGTGCCTGGACAACGGGACTAGCGACCACAGATACGCAGTATTTT; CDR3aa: CAWTTGLATTDTQYF
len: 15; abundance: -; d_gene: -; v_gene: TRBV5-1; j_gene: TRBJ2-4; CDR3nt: TGCGCCAGCAGCTTGATGGGAGAAGCCAAAAACATTCAGTACTTC; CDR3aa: CASSLMGEAKNIQYF
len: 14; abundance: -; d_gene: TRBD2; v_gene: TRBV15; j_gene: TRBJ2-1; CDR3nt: TGTGCCACCATCCACAGCGGGAGGGCCGAGAGGCAGTTCTTC; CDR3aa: CATIHSGRAERQFF